This TCR beta chain was documented in a study of T cell changes during pregnancy in multiple sclerosis. Assay: immunoSEQ multiplex PCR; the TCRdb copy retains only in-frame clones and omits some. Here the sample spans under 40,000 clones, approximately 92% being singletons. CDR1 is GTSNPN and CDR2 is SVGIG in the germline V gene (reference sequence). The CDR3 has 15 residues. Trimming removed 0 bases from V and 2 bases from J, with 13 bases in between. This sample comprised CD4+ T cells from peripheral blood mononuclear cells, obtained in the third trimester of pregnancy. The rearrangement joins TRBV30 to TRBJ2-5; maybe TRBD1 (5 bases). This clonotype was obtained from a female donor in good health, enrolled as a control in a pregnancy study. CDR3 sequence reads: CAWSVQDGQQETQYF. CDR3 coding DNA: TGTGCCTGGAGTGTACAGGATGGGCAGCAAGAGACCCAGTACTTC.